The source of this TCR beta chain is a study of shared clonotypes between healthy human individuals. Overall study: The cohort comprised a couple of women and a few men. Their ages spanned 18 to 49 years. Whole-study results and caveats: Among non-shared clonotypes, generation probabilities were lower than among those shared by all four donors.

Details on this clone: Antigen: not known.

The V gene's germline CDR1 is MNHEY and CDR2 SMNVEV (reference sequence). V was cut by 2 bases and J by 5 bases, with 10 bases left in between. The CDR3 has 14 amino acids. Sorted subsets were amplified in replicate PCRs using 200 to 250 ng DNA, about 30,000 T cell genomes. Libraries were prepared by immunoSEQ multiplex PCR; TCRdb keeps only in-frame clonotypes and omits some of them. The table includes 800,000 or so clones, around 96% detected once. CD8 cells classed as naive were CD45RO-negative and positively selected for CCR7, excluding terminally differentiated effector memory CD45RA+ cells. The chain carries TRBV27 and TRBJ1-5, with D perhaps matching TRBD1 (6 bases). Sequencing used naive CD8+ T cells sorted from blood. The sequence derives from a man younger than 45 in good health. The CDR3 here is CASSLNRAHQPQHF. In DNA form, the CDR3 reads TGTGCCAGCAGTTTAAACAGGGCCCATCAGCCCCAGCATTTT.